Shown below are 3 T cell receptor beta chains from a single sample sequenced in a study of T cell repertoires in cytomegalovirus infection. MiXCR, applied by TCRdb to the reads, yields one record per CDR3 protein. Among 70,000 to 85,000 distinct CDR3 sequences, approximately 39% were seen once, and the ten largest hold approximately 93%. These receptors are not linked to any known antigen. The sample here was CD8+ T cells from cultured PBMCs, taken from culture after CMV antigen stimulation. Every receptor here comes from a human donor in good health (CMV status not recorded). Some clones in this sample may be carry-over from other donors' samples.

This chain links TRBV20-1 with TRBJ2-3; the D gene is possibly TRBD2 (5 bases). CDR3 length equals 17 residues. Trimming stripped 0 bases from V and 3 bases from J, with 19 bases between. Germline lookup yields CDR1 DFQATT and CDR2 SNEGSKA (reference sequence). The CDR3 DNA follows: TGCAGTGCTAGAGATCTCACAACGAGGGCAACAACAGATACGCAGTATTTT. Protein product: CSARDLTTRATTDTQYF.

The chain employs TRBV4-1 and TRBJ2-5; weak D call: TRBD2 (5 bases). Trimming took off 3 bases at V and 1 base at J, with 9 bases between the two ends. CDR1 and CDR2 from the germline V gene are MGHRA and YSYEKL. This CDR3 is built from 14 residues. CDR3 amino acids: CASSQMAGQETQYF. The CDR3 DNA reads TGCGCCAGCAGCCAGATGGCGGGCCAAGAGACCCAGTACTTC.

V usage is TRBV12-3 or TRBV12-4 and J usage is TRBJ2-3, with D uncertain. Trimming took 6 bases from V and 0 from J, leaving 4 bases between them. This CDR3 is built from 12 residues. The DNA for the CDR3 is TGTGCCAGCAGGCCTAGCACAGATACGCAGTATTTT. Its protein product is CASRPSTDTQYF.